This T cell receptor (beta chain) was observed in a study of CD8+ T cells in alopecia areata. On the study more broadly: Treated patients were given oral tofacitinib, which was dosed at 5 to 10 mg twice daily. The SALT score measured affected scalp surface percentage in treated patients.

As for treatment: oral pan-JAK inhibitor, 5-10 mg twice daily. RNA extraction and reverse transcription yielded cDNA as sequencing template. Some clones are missing from TCRdb's copy, which holds only in-frame ones; the method was immunoSEQ multiplex PCR. Of under 150,000 clones in the sample, 56% were seen once. This CDR3 is 15 amino acids long. Trimming removed 4 bases at V and 3 bases at J, with 15 bases between. Per germline, CDR1 SQVTM and CDR2 ANQGSEA. The sequence was obtained from a human donor with alopecia areata. The chain couples TRBV29-1 to TRBJ1-4; TRBD1 is a possible D gene (5 bases). Sequenced material: CD4+ T cells sorted from blood, taken at week 24, from a patient treated with tofacitinib. CDR3: CSVADGQGSNEKLFF. As DNA, the CDR3 is TGCAGCGTTGCGGATGGTCAGGGATCTAATGAAAAACTGTTTTTT.